This T cell receptor beta chain was retrieved from a study of PD-L1 blockade in urothelial cancer. Time point specified: peripheral blood 6 weeks after treatment start. The CDR3 spans 14 residues. Germline V gene lookup returns CDR1 SGHNT and CDR2 YYREEE (reference sequence). Unmatched junction bases numbered 0, after V lost 1 base and J lost 2 bases. The table came from immunoSEQ multiplex PCR; TCRdb's copy has only in-frame clones and leaves some out. The profile covers 38,000 or so clones, with around 83% appearing a single time and 2.6% taken by the ten largest. The material was PBMCs, obtained around atezolizumab (anti-PD-L1) treatment. This sequence originates from a man in his 70s with urothelial cancer. The J gene is TRBJ1-3, the V gene TRBV5-4; 7 nucleotides match TRBD1. CDR3 sequence: CASSLTGAGNTIYF. The CDR3 DNA reads as TGTGCCAGCAGCTTGACAGGGGCTGGAAACACCATATATTTT.